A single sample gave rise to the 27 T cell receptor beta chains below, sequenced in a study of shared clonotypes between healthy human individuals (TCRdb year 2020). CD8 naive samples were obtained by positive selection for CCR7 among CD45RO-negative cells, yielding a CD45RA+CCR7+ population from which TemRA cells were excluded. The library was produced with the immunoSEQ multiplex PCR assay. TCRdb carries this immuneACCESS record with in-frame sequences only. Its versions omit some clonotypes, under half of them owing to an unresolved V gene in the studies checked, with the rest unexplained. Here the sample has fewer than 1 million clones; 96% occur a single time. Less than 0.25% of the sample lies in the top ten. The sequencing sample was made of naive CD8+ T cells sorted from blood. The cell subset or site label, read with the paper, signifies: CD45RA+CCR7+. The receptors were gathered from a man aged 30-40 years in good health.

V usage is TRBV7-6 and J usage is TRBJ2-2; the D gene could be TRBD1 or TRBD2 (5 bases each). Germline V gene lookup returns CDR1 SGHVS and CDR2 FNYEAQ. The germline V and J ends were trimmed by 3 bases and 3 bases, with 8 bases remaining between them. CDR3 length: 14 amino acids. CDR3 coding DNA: TGTGCCAGCAGCTTCAGAGGGGACACCGGGGAGCTGTTTTTT. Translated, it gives CASSFRGDTGELFF.

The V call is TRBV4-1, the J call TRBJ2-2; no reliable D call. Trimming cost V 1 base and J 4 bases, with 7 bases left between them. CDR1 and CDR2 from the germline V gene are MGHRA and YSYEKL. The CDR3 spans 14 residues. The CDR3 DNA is TGCGCCAGCAGCCAAGTTTCTGTCACCGGGGAGCTGTTTTTT. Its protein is CASSQVSVTGELFF.

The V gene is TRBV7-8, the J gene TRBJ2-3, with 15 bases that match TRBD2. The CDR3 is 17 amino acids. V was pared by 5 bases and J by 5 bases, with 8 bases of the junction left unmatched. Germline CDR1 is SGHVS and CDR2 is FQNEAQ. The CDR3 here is CASSTRTSGRALDTQYF. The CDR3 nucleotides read TGTGCCAGCAGCACAAGGACTAGCGGGAGGGCCTTAGATACGCAGTATTTT.

The CDR3 DNA reads as TGCGCCAGCAGGAAGGGACTAGCGGGCATTAGCACAGATACGCAGTATTTT. Translating it yields CASRKGLAGISTDTQYF. V gene TRBV5-1 combines with J gene TRBJ2-3, with 12 nucleotides matching TRBD2. Germline V gene sequence: CDR1 SGHRS, CDR2 YFSETQ. Unmatched junction bases numbered 7, after V lost 5 bases and J lost 0 bases. The CDR3 contains 17 residues.

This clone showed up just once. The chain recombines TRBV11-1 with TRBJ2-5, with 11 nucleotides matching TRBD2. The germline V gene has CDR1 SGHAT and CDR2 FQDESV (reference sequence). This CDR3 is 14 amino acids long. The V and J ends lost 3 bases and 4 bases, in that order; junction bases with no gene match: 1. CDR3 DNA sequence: TGTGCCAGCAGCTTGACTAGCGGGATAGAGACCCAGTACTTC. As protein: CASSLTSGIETQYF.

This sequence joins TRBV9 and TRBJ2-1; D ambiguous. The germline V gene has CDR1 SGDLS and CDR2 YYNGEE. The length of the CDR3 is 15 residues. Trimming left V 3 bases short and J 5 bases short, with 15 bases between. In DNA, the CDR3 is TGTGCCAGCAGCGAAGTTGGGCTGGGGAACAATGAGCAGTTCTTC. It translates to CASSEVGLGNNEQFF.

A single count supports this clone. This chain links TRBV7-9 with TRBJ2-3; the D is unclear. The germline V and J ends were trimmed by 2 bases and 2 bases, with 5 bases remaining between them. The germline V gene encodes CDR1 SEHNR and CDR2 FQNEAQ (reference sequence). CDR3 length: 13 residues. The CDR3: CASSLKYTDTQYF. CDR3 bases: TGTGCCAGCAGCTTAAAGTACACAGATACGCAGTATTTT.

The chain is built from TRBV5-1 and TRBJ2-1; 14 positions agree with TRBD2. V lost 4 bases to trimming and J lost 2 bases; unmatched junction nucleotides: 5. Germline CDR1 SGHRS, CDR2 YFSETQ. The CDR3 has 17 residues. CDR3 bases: TGCGCCAGCAGCGTAGGGACTAGCGGGAGTCCCTACAATGAGCAGTTCTTC. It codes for CASSVGTSGSPYNEQFF.

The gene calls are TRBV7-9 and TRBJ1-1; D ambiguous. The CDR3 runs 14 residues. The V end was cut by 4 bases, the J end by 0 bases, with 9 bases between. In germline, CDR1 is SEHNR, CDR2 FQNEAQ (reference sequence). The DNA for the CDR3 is TGTGCCAGCAGCTCGAAACAAGTGAACACTGAAGCTTTCTTT. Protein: CASSSKQVNTEAFF.

The CDR3 sequence: CASSEWPPEQYF. CDR3 nucleotides: TGTGCCAGCAGTGAATGGCCTCCCGAGCAGTACTTC. This rearrangement joins TRBV25-1 to TRBJ2-7, with D hard to call. Trimming cost V 1 base and J 6 bases, with 7 bases left between them. Germline CDR1 is MGHDK and CDR2 is SYGVNS. The CDR3 sequence is 12 residues long.

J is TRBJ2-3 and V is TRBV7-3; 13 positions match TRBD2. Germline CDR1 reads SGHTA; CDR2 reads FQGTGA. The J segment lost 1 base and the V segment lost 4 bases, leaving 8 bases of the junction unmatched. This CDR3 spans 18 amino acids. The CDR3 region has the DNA TGTGCCAGCAGCTCCAAGAAGGGGACTAGCGGGGGCACAGATACGCAGTATTTT. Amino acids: CASSSKKGTSGGTDTQYF. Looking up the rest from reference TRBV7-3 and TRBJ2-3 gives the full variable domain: GAGVSQTPSNKVTEKGKYVELRCDPISGHTALYWYRQSLGQGPEFLIYFQGTGAADDSGLPNDRFFAVRPEGSVSTLKIQRTERGDSAVYLCASSSKKGTSGGTDTQYFGPGTRLTVL.

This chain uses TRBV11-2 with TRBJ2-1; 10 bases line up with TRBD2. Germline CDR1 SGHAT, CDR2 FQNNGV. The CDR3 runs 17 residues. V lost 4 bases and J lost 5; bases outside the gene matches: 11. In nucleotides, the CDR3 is TGTGCCAGCAGCTCCCCAAGCCTAGCGGGAGCGAACAATGAGCAGTTCTTC. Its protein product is CASSSPSLAGANNEQFF.

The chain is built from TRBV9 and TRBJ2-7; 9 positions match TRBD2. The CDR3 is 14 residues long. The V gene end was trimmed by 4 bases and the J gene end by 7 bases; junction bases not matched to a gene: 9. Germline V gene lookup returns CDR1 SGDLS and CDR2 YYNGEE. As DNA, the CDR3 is TGTGCCAGCAGCCGCGGGAGGGCCTCCGAAGAGCAGTACTTC. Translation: CASSRGRASEEQYF.

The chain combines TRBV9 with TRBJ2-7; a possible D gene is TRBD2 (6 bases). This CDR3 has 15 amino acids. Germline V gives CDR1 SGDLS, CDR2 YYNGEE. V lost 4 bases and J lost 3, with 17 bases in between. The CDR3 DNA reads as TGTGCCAGCAGCCTGTCGAGAGACGGGGGCTACGAGCAGTACTTC. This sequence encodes CASSLSRDGGYEQYF.

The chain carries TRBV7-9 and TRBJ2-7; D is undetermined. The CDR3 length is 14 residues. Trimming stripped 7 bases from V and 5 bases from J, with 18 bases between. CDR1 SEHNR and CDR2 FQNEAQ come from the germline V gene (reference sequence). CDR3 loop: CASIPLERAHEQYF. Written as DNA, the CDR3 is TGTGCCAGCATTCCCCTGGAAAGGGCCCACGAGCAGTACTTC. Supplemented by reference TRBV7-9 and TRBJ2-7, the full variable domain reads DTGVSQNPRHKITKRGQNVTFRCDPISEHNRLYWYRQTLGQGPEFLTYFQNEAQLEKSRLLSDRFSAERPKGSFSTLEIQRTEQGDSAMYLCASIPLERAHEQYFGPGTRLTVT.

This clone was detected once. The CDR3 loop is CASSGQVSSYEQYF. The CDR3 bases are TGTGCCAGCAGCGGGCAGGTCAGCTCCTACGAGCAGTACTTC. The chain combines TRBV9 with TRBJ2-7, with D hard to call. The V and J ends lost 3 bases and 0 bases respectively, with 10 bases between them. The CDR3 consists of 14 residues. Germline CDR1 reads SGDLS; CDR2 reads YYNGEE.

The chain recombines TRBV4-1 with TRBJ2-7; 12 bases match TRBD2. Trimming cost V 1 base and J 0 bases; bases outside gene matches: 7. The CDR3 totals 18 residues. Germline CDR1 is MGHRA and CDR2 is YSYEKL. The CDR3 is CASSQVGASGRVSYEQYF. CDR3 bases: TGCGCCAGCAGCCAAGTCGGGGCTAGCGGGAGGGTCTCCTACGAGCAGTACTTC.

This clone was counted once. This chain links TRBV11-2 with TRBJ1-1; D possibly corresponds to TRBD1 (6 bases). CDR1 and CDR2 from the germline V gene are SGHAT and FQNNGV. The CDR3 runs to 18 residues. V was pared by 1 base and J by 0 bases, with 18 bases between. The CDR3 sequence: CASSLGHLGRDMNTEAFF. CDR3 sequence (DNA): TGTGCCAGCAGCTTAGGGCATCTGGGACGGGACATGAACACTGAAGCTTTCTTT. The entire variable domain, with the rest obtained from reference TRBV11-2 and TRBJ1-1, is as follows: EAGVAQSPRYKIIEKRQSVAFWCNPISGHATLYWYQQILGQGPKLLIQFQNNGVVDDSQLPKDRFSAERLKGVDSTLKIQPAKLEDSAVYLCASSLGHLGRDMNTEAFFGQGTRLTVV.

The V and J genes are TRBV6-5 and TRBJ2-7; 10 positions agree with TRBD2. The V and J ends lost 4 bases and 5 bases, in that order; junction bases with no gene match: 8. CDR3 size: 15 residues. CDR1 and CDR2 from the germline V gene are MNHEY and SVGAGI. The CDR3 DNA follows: TGTGCCAGCAGTTTTACGGCTAGCGGGAGTAACGAGCAGTACTTC. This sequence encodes CASSFTASGSNEQYF.

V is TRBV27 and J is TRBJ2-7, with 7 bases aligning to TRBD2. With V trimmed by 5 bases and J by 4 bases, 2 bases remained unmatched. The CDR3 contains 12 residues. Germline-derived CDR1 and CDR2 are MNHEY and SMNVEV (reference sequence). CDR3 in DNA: TGTGCCAGCAGTGGAGCGGGATACGAGCAGTACTTC. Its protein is CASSGAGYEQYF.

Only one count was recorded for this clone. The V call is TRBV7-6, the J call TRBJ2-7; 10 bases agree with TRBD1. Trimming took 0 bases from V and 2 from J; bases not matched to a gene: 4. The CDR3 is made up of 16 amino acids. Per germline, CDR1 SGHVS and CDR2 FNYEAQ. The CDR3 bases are TGTGCCAGCAGCTTAGCCCGGACAGGGGGGGCCTACGAGCAGTACTTC. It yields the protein CASSLARTGGAYEQYF.

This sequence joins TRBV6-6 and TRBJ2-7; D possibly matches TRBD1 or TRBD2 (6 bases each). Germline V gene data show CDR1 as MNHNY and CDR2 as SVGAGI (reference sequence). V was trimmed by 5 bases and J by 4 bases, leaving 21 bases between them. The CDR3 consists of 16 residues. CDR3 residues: CASSQGRIGGLYEQYF. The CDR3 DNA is TGTGCCAGCAGTCAGGGTCGGATAGGGGGGCTATACGAGCAGTACTTC.

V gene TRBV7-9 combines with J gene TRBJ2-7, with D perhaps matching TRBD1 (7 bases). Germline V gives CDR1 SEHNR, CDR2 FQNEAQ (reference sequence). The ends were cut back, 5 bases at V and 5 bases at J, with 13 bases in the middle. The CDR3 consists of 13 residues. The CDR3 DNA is TGTGCCAGCAGCCAGGGGGGTGATCACGAGCAGTACTTC. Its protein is CASSQGGDHEQYF.

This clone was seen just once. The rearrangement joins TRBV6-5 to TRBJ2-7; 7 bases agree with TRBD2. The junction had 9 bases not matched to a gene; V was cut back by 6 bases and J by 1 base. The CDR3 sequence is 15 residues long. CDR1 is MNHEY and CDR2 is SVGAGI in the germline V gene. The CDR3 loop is CASSPGGGRSYEQYF. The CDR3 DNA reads TGTGCCAGCAGCCCCGGGGGAGGGCGATCCTACGAGCAGTACTTC.

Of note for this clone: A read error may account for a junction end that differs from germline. The DNA of the CDR3 is TGTGCCAGCACCTTGACGGACAGGGCTGACGAGCAGTACTTC. Amino acid sequence: CASTLTDRADEQYF. The genes are TRBV5-5 and TRBJ2-7, with TRBD1 matching over 8 bases. CDR1 is SGHKS and CDR2 is YYEKEE in the germline V gene (reference sequence). This CDR3 spans 14 amino acids.

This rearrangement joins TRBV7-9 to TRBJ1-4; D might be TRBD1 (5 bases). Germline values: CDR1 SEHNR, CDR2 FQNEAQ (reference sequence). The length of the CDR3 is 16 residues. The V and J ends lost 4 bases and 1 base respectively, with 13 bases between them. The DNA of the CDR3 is TGTGCCAGCAGCTCCCCAACTGGGGGAACTAATGAAAAACTGTTTTTT. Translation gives CASSSPTGGTNEKLFF.

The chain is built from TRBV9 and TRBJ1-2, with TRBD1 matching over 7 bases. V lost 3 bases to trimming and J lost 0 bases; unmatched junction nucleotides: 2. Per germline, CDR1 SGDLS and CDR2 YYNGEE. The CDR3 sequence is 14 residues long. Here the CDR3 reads CASSAGTANYGYTF. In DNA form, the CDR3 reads TGTGCCAGCAGCGCAGGGACAGCTAACTATGGCTACACCTTC.